One and the same sample provided the 24 T cell receptor beta chains below, sequenced in a study of metastatic and nonmetastatic thyroid tumors. Each patient went into thyroid surgery without having received any treatment. TCRdb reprocessed the PCR reads using MiXCR. The sample lists approximately 8,500 clones; 24% were seen once. The sample consisted of tumor tissue. These receptors were collected from a female donor with papillary thyroid cancer or a benign thyroid nodule (not recorded which). Some clones in this sample may be carry-over from other donors' samples.

V usage is TRBV2 and J usage is TRBJ1-1; D gene unclear. Germline V gene lookup returns CDR1 SNHLY and CDR2 FYNNEI. Trimming left V 6 bases short and J 0 bases short, with 11 bases between. The CDR3 extends over 14 amino acids. The CDR3 is CASRGRVMNTEAFF. CDR3 coding DNA: TGTGCCAGCAGAGGGAGGGTTATGAACACTGAAGCTTTCTTT.

This clone was recorded many times. V is TRBV19 and J is TRBJ2-1; 14 bases map to TRBD2. The CDR3 is made up of 19 amino acids. Unmatched junction bases numbered 13, after V lost 6 bases and J lost 3 bases. Germline CDR1 reads LNHDA; CDR2 reads SQIVND (reference sequence). CDR3 sequence reads: CASSKTSGGDKLGYNEQFF. CDR3 bases: TGTGCCAGTAGCAAGACTAGCGGGGGGGATAAGTTGGGCTACAATGAGCAGTTCTTC. The full variable domain, in which reference TRBV19 and TRBJ2-1 provide the parts outside the CDR3, is DGGITQSPKYLFRKEGQNVTLSCEQNLNHDAMYWYRQDPGQGLRLIYYSQIVNDFQKGDIAEGYSVSREKKESFPLTVTSAQKNPTAFYLCASSKTSGGDKLGYNEQFFGPGTRLTVL.

The chain combines TRBV7-8 with TRBJ2-7; D is uncertain. Germline values: CDR1 SGHVS, CDR2 FQNEAQ. Trimming cost V 1 base and J 3 bases, with 10 bases left between them. This CDR3 comprises 14 residues. CDR3 in DNA: TGTGCCAGCAGCTTAGTCGAAGGAGTCTACGAGCAGTACTTC. This encodes CASSLVEGVYEQYF.

This clone has a handful of counts. The chain is built from TRBV6-1 and TRBJ1-5, with unresolved D. CDR3 length: 18 amino acids. Germline assignment: CDR1 MNHNS and CDR2 SASEGT. Trimming took off 0 bases at V and 0 bases at J, with 15 bases between the two ends. The CDR3 region is CASSEARVSVYSNQPQHF. CDR3 DNA sequence: TGTGCCAGCAGTGAAGCTAGGGTTTCCGTCTATAGCAATCAGCCCCAGCATTTT.

The gene calls are TRBV6-2 or TRBV6-3 and TRBJ1-2; no definite D call. Germline V gene lookup returns CDR1 MNHEY and CDR2 SVGEGT. CDR3 length: 14 amino acids. V dropped 2 bases and J dropped 6 bases, with 13 bases sitting between them. CDR3 protein: CASSYRGSGNGYTF. CDR3 DNA sequence: TGTGCCAGCAGTTACCGGGGATCCGGAAATGGCTACACCTTC.

Within the sample, this clone is medium-sized. The chain uses TRBV20-1 and TRBJ1-6; D ambiguous. V was trimmed by 1 base and J by 0 bases, leaving 13 bases between them. Germline CDR1 DFQATT, CDR2 SNEGSKA (reference sequence). The CDR3 covers 17 residues. The CDR3 here is CSARVGYRGSYNSPLHF. CDR3 coding DNA: TGCAGTGCTAGAGTGGGGTACCGGGGCTCCTATAATTCACCCCTCCACTTT.

Many counts were recorded for this clone. V and J are TRBV5-1 and TRBJ2-2; maybe TRBD1 (5 bases). Germline V gene sequence: CDR1 SGHRS, CDR2 YFSETQ. This CDR3 comprises 16 residues. The ends were cut back, 2 bases at V and 0 bases at J, with 11 bases in the middle. The CDR3 loop is CASSFRRGSNTGELFF. CDR3 nucleotides: TGCGCCAGCAGCTTTAGAAGGGGATCGAACACCGGGGAGCTGTTTTTT.

In this sample, this clone is medium-sized. The chain carries TRBV28 and TRBJ2-3; 7 bases line up with TRBD2. The germline V gene encodes CDR1 MDHEN and CDR2 SYDVKM. The CDR3 runs 15 residues. V lost 5 bases to trimming and J lost 6 bases; unmatched junction nucleotides: 11. The CDR3 nucleotides read TGTGCCAGCAGTAGAATGGGACTACCATCGGATACGCAGTATTTT. Protein product: CASSRMGLPSDTQYF.

This clone was seen repeatedly, ten times or more. The chain's CDR3 is CASSHRTESVIYNEQFF. The CDR3 DNA sequence: TGCGCCAGCAGCCATAGGACGGAGTCCGTTATTTACAATGAGCAGTTCTTC. V and J are TRBV5-1 and TRBJ2-1, with D unclear. Germline V gene sequence: CDR1 SGHRS, CDR2 YFSETQ. CDR3 length equals 17 residues. V shed 4 bases and J shed 4 bases, with 21 bases lying between them.

This clone was detected only a few times. A junction end diverges from the germline sequence, so it may reflect a read error. Other DNA sequences in the same sample also yield this CDR3. The rearrangement links TRBV6-2 or TRBV6-3 to TRBJ1-1; D possibly corresponds to TRBD1 (5 bases). The length of the CDR3 is 12 residues. CDR1 is MNHEY and CDR2 is SVGEGT in the germline V gene. CDR3 nucleotides: TGTGCCAGTAGTTACTGGGGGTCGAGAGCTTTCTTT. It specifies CASSYWGSRAFF.

This clone was detected many times. V gene TRBV5-1 combines with J gene TRBJ2-7, with 8 nucleotides matching TRBD2. Per the germline V gene, CDR1 is SGHRS and CDR2 is YFSETQ. V shed 2 bases and J 7 bases; nucleotides not matched to a gene: 5. The CDR3 sequence is 13 residues long. CDR3 coding DNA: TGCGCCAGCAGCTTACGGGAGGGAAGGGAGCAGTACTTC. Translated: CASSLREGREQYF.

The table lists this clone with many counts. The chain is built from TRBV2 and TRBJ2-5, with D possibly being TRBD1 or TRBD2 (5 bases each). The CDR3 is 17 amino acids. Germline loops: CDR1 SNHLY, CDR2 FYNNEI. V dropped 2 bases and J dropped 4 bases, with 20 bases sitting between them. Here the CDR3 DNA reads TGTGCCAGCAGTGAAAGTGGGGACCTTTCCGTCGGAGAGACCCAGTACTTC. Translation: CASSESGDLSVGETQYF.

By share, this clone ranks as medium-sized. The chain joins TRBV20-1 to TRBJ2-7; 9 nucleotides agree with TRBD2. CDR3 length equals 16 residues. V trimming: 6 bases; J trimming: 4 bases; junction bases outside the gene matches: 16. The germline V gene has CDR1 DFQATT and CDR2 SNEGSKA (reference sequence). The CDR3 protein is CSAPTSLGLAPYEQYF. The CDR3 coding sequence is TGCAGTGCCCCCACGTCCCTAGGACTAGCGCCGTACGAGCAGTACTTC.

This clone was observed many times. The chain couples TRBV4-2 to TRBJ2-3; 10 bases match TRBD2. The length of the CDR3 is 18 residues. In germline, CDR1 is LGHNA, CDR2 YNFKEQ. The junction had 10 bases not matched to a gene; V was cut back by 0 bases and J by 4 bases. The CDR3 here is CASSQDLQREGRADTQYF. As DNA, the CDR3 is TGTGCCAGCAGCCAAGACCTACAGCGGGAGGGCCGGGCAGATACGCAGTATTTT.

The chain has TRBV20-1 and TRBJ2-7; TRBD2 aligns across 7 bases. CDR1 is DFQATT and CDR2 is SNEGSKA in the germline V gene (reference sequence). The CDR3 covers 13 residues. V dropped 4 bases and J dropped 3; count of bases not matched to a gene: 6. In DNA form, the CDR3 reads TGCAGTGCTATCTCGGGACTACACTACGAGCAGTACTTC. Amino acid sequence: CSAISGLHYEQYF.

This clone was found a few times. At one of its ends the junction is not consistent with the germline gene, which may arise from a read error. The chain uses TRBV27 and TRBJ1-1; a possible D gene is TRBD1 (5 bases). The length of the CDR3 is 14 residues. Germline-derived CDR1 and CDR2 are MNHEY and SMNVEV (reference sequence). The CDR3 loop reads CASSLEGLSTGAFF. The CDR3 nucleotides are TGTGCCAGCAGTTTAGAGGGGCTTTCGACTGGAGCTTTCTTT.

This clone was counted at least ten times. This chain joins TRBV7-2 and TRBJ1-5, with a weak D call TRBD1 (6 bases). CDR1 and CDR2 from the germline V gene are SGHTA and FQGNSA. Between the trimmed V and J ends, which lost 1 base and 2 bases, there was a span of 9 bases. This CDR3 is 15 amino acids long. CDR3 loop: CASSLVGAGNQPQHF. CDR3 bases: TGTGCCAGCAGCTTAGTGGGGGCTGGCAATCAGCCCCAGCATTTT.

The chain has TRBV27 and TRBJ2-5; 12 bases match TRBD2. CDR1 is MNHEY, CDR2 SMNVEV, per germline (reference sequence). Germline trimming cut 3 bases from V and 3 bases from J; bases unmatched to any gene: 8. CDR3 length: 17 amino acids. The CDR3 sequence is CASSFPTSGGREETQYF. The CDR3 coding sequence is TGTGCCAGCAGTTTCCCGACTAGCGGGGGAAGGGAAGAGACCCAGTACTTC.

The chain couples TRBV6-5 to TRBJ1-2; 8 bases are a match to TRBD1. The CDR3 is 15 amino acids. The germline gives CDR1 MNHEY, CDR2 SVGAGI. After removal of 2 bases from V and 6 bases from J, the junction contained 8 bases not matched to a gene. CDR3 sequence: CASSYGQGAYDGYTF. For the CDR3, the DNA is TGTGCCAGCAGTTACGGGCAGGGGGCGTACGATGGCTACACCTTC.

In DNA form, the CDR3 reads TGCAGTGCTAGAGCCGATACGCGGGAGACGTCACTTGGCCCCTACGAGCAGTACTTC. Translating gives CSARADTRETSLGPYEQYF. The gene calls are TRBV20-1 and TRBJ2-7; 7 bases fit TRBD2. This CDR3 is 19 amino acids long. Germline assignment: CDR1 DFQATT and CDR2 SNEGSKA (reference sequence). J was trimmed by 2 bases and V by 1 base; bases with no gene match: 20.

The chain recombines TRBV6-6 with TRBJ2-7, with D possibly being TRBD1 or TRBD2 (5 bases each). Trimming took 0 bases from V and 7 from J, leaving 7 bases between them. The CDR3 runs to 12 residues. From germline, CDR1 is MNHNY and CDR2 SVGAGI (reference sequence). CDR3 sequence reads: CASSYSGDEQYF. The CDR3 region has the DNA TGTGCCAGCAGTTACTCGGGGGATGAGCAGTACTTC.

This clone is judged medium-sized (0.01 to 0.1%). This chain uses TRBV28 with TRBJ2-5; D unclear. The germline V gene encodes CDR1 MDHEN and CDR2 SYDVKM. Trimming left V 1 base short and J 5 bases short, with 5 bases between. The CDR3 spans 12 residues. The CDR3 bases are TGTGCCAGCAGTTTATATGGGGAGACCCAGTACTTC. Translating it yields CASSLYGETQYF.

This clone was seen ten or more times. V gene TRBV5-4 combines with J gene TRBJ1-6; D is undetermined. This CDR3 spans 14 amino acids. Per the germline V gene, CDR1 is SGHNT and CDR2 is YYREEE (reference sequence). V lost 1 base to trimming and J lost 7 bases, with 9 bases between them. The DNA of the CDR3 is TGTGCCAGCAGCTTGCGCCAGTGGAATTCACCCCTCCACTTT. It translates to CASSLRQWNSPLHF.

By sample fraction, this clone is medium-sized. The chain joins TRBV9 to TRBJ1-2, with 8 positions matching TRBD1. The CDR3 consists of 15 residues. Germline V gene data show CDR1 as SGDLS and CDR2 as YYNGEE. Unmatched junction bases numbered 8, after V lost 0 bases and J lost 7 bases. Here the CDR3 reads CASSVGGTGGRGYTF. The CDR3 DNA reads as TGTGCCAGCAGCGTAGGGGGTACAGGGGGACGTGGCTACACCTTC.